This T cell receptor beta chain appears in the sequencing data of a study of T cell repertoires in cytomegalovirus infection. Study context: Use of recently identified HLA-C-restricted and well-studied HLA-B-restricted CMV epitopes was part of the study. It can be stated that public TCR beta signatures indicated CMV infection as well as a matching HLA type.

Points from the study as a whole: Cumulative public TCR beta family frequency identified carriers of CMV plus the relevant HLA. The ex vivo response was dominated by HLA-C-restricted CMV-specific TCR beta clonotypes.

TCRdb analysed the reads with MiXCR anew, one entry per CDR3 protein. The sample comprises around 750,000 distinct CDR3 sequences, approximately 30% of which are singletons, and under 15% rests with the top ten. The V and J ends lost 3 bases and 3 bases respectively, with 17 bases between them. CDR3 length equals 16 residues. This clonotype was seen many times. Antigen specificity is unknown. The sequencing used cultured CD8+ T cells from PBMCs, collected from culture after CMV antigen stimulation. The chain recombines TRBV12-3 or TRBV12-4 with TRBJ1-1, with D hard to call. This receptor was obtained from a human donor in good health (CMV status not recorded). Some clones in this sample may be carry-over from other donors' samples. The CDR3 reads CASSFVFNIGDTEAFF. CDR3 coding DNA: TGTGCCAGCAGTTTTGTCTTTAATATTGGGGACACTGAAGCTTTCTTT.